These 30 T cell receptor beta chains were sequenced from one sample in a study of blood T cell repertoires in COVID-19. Profiling relied on immunoSEQ multiplex PCR, and the TCRdb table lists in-frame clones only, not all of them. The table shows 350,000 to 400,000 clones, with around 87% occurring only once. The specimen was PBMCs or T cells enriched from blood (not recorded which). Receptors were obtained from a woman in her twenties or thirties with acute COVID-19.

The genes are TRBV12-5 and TRBJ2-1; 8 nucleotides match TRBD2. The germline V gene encodes CDR1 LGHNT and CDR2 FRNRAP. Trimming took 5 bases from V and 0 from J; bases not matched to a gene: 6. The CDR3 is 16 amino acids. CDR3 loop: CASGRAGGSSYNEQFF. Written as DNA, the CDR3 is TGTGCTAGTGGTCGGGCGGGGGGCAGCTCCTACAATGAGCAGTTCTTC.

V is TRBV28 and J is TRBJ2-2; D unresolved. V shed 5 bases and J shed 1 base, with 5 bases lying between them. The CDR3 is 13 amino acids. Germline V lookup: CDR1 MDHEN, CDR2 SYDVKM. CDR3 protein: CASSPQNTGELFF. CDR3 sequence (DNA): TGTGCCAGCAGTCCCCAGAACACCGGGGAGCTGTTTTTT.

This chain's CDR3 is CASSQAGTGGNYGYTF. CDR3 DNA sequence: TGTGCCAGCAGCCAAGCCGGGACAGGGGGAAACTATGGCTACACCTTC. The rearrangement uses TRBV3-1 (or the pseudogene TRBV3-2) and TRBJ1-2, with 11 bases aligning to TRBD1. This CDR3 is 16 amino acids long. After removal of 1 base from V and 2 bases from J, the junction contained 3 bases not matched to a gene. Germline V CDR1 and CDR2: LGHDT, YNNKEL (reference sequence).

The V gene is TRBV7-9, the J gene TRBJ2-7; 7 nucleotides agree with TRBD1. The CDR3 is made up of 15 amino acids. The germline gives CDR1 SEHNR, CDR2 FQNEAQ (reference sequence). Unmatched junction bases numbered 7, after V lost 2 bases and J lost 3 bases. In DNA form, the CDR3 reads TGTGCCAGCAGCTTAAGTTACGGGACAGACTACGAGCAGTACTTC. Its protein is CASSLSYGTDYEQYF.

The chain uses TRBV27 and TRBJ2-3; 11 bases align to TRBD1. V was pared by 6 bases and J by 4 bases, with 18 bases of the junction left unmatched. In germline, CDR1 is MNHEY, CDR2 SMNVEV (reference sequence). The CDR3 sequence is 19 residues long. The CDR3 sequence: CASRQPRTGGLGRADTQYF. The CDR3 nucleotides are TGTGCCAGCAGACAACCTCGGACAGGGGGCCTTGGGAGGGCAGATACGCAGTATTTT.

This chain uses TRBV7-3 with TRBJ1-5, with D tentatively TRBD1 (5 bases). Germline CDR1 SGHTA, CDR2 FQGTGA. The CDR3 runs to 17 residues. With 2 bases removed from V and 0 bases from J, the gap between germline ends came to 14 bases. The DNA of the CDR3 is TGTGCCAGCAGCTTATTTCCTAGGGACTATAGCAATCAGCCCCAGCATTTT. It specifies CASSLFPRDYSNQPQHF.

The genes are TRBV20-1 and TRBJ2-1; D is perhaps TRBD2 (5 bases). CDR3 length: 15 amino acids. The ends were cut back, 3 bases at V and 2 bases at J, with 14 bases in the middle. Germline V CDR1 and CDR2: DFQATT, SNEGSKA (reference sequence). CDR3 DNA sequence: TGCAGTGCTAGTCCCCCGTCGGGGACCTACAATGAGCAGTTCTTC. It translates to CSASPPSGTYNEQFF.

The chain combines TRBV9 with TRBJ1-1, with 7 bases fitting TRBD1. The CDR3 consists of 15 residues. Germline CDR1 and CDR2: SGDLS and YYNGEE. Trimming removed 0 bases from V and 7 bases from J; junction bases left unmatched: 9. CDR3 coding DNA: TGTGCCAGCAGCGTAGACGGACAGGCGGACCTTGAAGCTTTCTTT. This gives the protein CASSVDGQADLEAFF.

The V gene is TRBV10-2, the J gene TRBJ2-3; 8 nucleotides match TRBD1. CDR3 length equals 15 residues. The junction had 5 bases not matched to a gene; V was cut back by 2 bases and J by 4 bases. CDR1 and CDR2 (germline): WSHSY, SAAADI. Here the CDR3 reads CASSETGGTADTQYF. CDR3 bases: TGCGCCAGCAGTGAGACAGGGGGGACCGCAGATACGCAGTATTTT.

The chain is built from TRBV28 and TRBJ1-5, with a tentative D call TRBD1 (5 bases). The CDR3 covers 15 residues. Germline CDR1 reads MDHEN; CDR2 reads SYDVKM. V shed 5 bases and J shed 6 bases, with 17 bases lying between them. This CDR3 is CASSPGGGVVQPQHF. The DNA for the CDR3 is TGTGCCAGCAGTCCCGGTGGGGGGGTAGTTCAGCCCCAGCATTTT.

This rearrangement joins TRBV7-2 to TRBJ2-1; TRBD2 matches at 7 bases. CDR3 length: 17 residues. The V gene end was trimmed by 2 bases and the J gene end by 2 bases; junction bases not matched to a gene: 9. Germline values: CDR1 SGHTA, CDR2 FQGNSA. CDR3 amino acids: CASSLTSAPRPYNEQFF. In DNA form, the CDR3 reads TGTGCCAGCAGCTTAACTAGCGCACCTCGCCCCTACAATGAGCAGTTCTTC.

The V gene is TRBV29-1, the J gene TRBJ1-4, with D possibly matching TRBD1 (5 bases). Trimming pared 5 bases from V and 5 bases from J, leaving 12 bases between. The CDR3 is 13 amino acids. Germline V gene data show CDR1 as SQVTM and CDR2 as ANQGSEA. CDR3 nucleotide sequence: TGCAGCGTTCGAACAGGTCCAAATGAAAAACTGTTTTTT. Translation: CSVRTGPNEKLFF.

In DNA, the CDR3 is TGTGCCAGCAGTGTCTGGGGAGCGCCGAACACCGGGGAGCTGTTTTTT. Translation gives CASSVWGAPNTGELFF. This chain joins TRBV25-1 and TRBJ2-2; TRBD2 might be the D (5 bases). With 4 bases removed from V and 0 bases from J, the gap between germline ends came to 12 bases. CDR1 is MGHDK, CDR2 SYGVNS, per germline. This CDR3 spans 16 amino acids.

The sample holds one count of this clone. V is TRBV20-1 and J is TRBJ2-1; D is possibly TRBD2 (5 bases). V dropped 4 bases and J dropped 10 bases, with 8 bases sitting between them. This CDR3 contains 10 residues. Germline V lookup: CDR1 DFQATT, CDR2 SNEGSKA (reference sequence). This chain's CDR3 is CSANRGEQFF. The CDR3 nucleotides read TGCAGTGCTAACAGAGGGGAGCAGTTCTTC.

This clone is a singleton in its sample. V is TRBV19 and J is TRBJ2-7; tentatively, D is TRBD1 (5 bases). Germline values: CDR1 LNHDA, CDR2 SQIVND (reference sequence). The V end was cut by 3 bases, the J end by 2 bases, with 14 bases between. The CDR3 contains 15 residues. CDR3 protein: CASSIQKGFPYEQYF. CDR3 nucleotide sequence: TGTGCCAGTAGTATTCAGAAGGGGTTCCCCTACGAGCAGTACTTC.

The chain recombines TRBV5-5 with TRBJ2-5; 13 positions match TRBD2. The CDR3 runs to 17 residues. V was clipped by 4 bases and J by 5 bases; unmatched bases: 11. Germline V CDR1 and CDR2: SGHKS, YYEKEE (reference sequence). The CDR3 loop reads CASSATSGGPQSETQYF. The CDR3 coding sequence is TGTGCCAGCAGCGCGACTAGCGGGGGGCCCCAGAGTGAGACCCAGTACTTC.

The chain carries TRBV19 and TRBJ1-6, with 7 bases that match TRBD1. CDR3 length: 13 amino acids. V lost 11 bases to trimming and J lost 6 bases; unmatched junction nucleotides: 7. Germline assignment: CDR1 LNHDA and CDR2 SQIVND (reference sequence). The CDR3, as DNA: TGTGCCGCTCAGGGGGGCTCTAATTCACCCCTCCACTTT. It translates to CAAQGGSNSPLHF. Looking up the rest from reference TRBV19 and TRBJ1-6 gives the full variable domain: DGGITQSPKYLFRKEGQNVTLSCEQNLNHDAMYWYRQDPGQGLRLIYYSQIVNDFQKGDIAEGYSVSREKKESFPLTVTSAQKNPTAFYLCAAQGGSNSPLHFGNGTRLTVT.

The chain employs TRBV24-1 and TRBJ1-1, with D hard to call. The CDR3 spans 13 residues. Germline CDR1 KGHDR, CDR2 SFDVKD. With 7 bases removed from V and 6 bases from J, the gap between germline ends came to 14 bases. The CDR3 coding sequence is TGTGCCACCAGGCCTAGGGCGGGCCCTGAAGCTTTCTTT. Encoded protein: CATRPRAGPEAFF.

This clone has a single count. V gene TRBV5-1 combines with J gene TRBJ1-6; the match to TRBD1 covers 9 bases. The V gene's germline CDR1 is SGHRS and CDR2 YFSETQ. This CDR3 is built from 15 residues. Unmatched junction bases numbered 5, after V lost 0 bases and J lost 10 bases. This CDR3 reads CASSLGDRVESPLHF. CDR3 in DNA: TGCGCCAGCAGCTTGGGGGACAGGGTGGAATCACCCCTCCACTTT.

The DNA of the CDR3 is TGTGCCAGCAGCTCGCAGTATTCTGGGGCCAACGTCCTGACTTTC. It encodes CASSSQYSGANVLTF. The chain employs TRBV7-3 and TRBJ2-6, with D unclear. Trimming removed 4 bases from V and 1 base from J, with 8 bases in between. Germline CDR1 is SGHTA and CDR2 is FQGTGA. The CDR3 sequence is 15 residues long. The full variable domain, in which reference TRBV7-3 and TRBJ2-6 provide the parts outside the CDR3, is GAGVSQTPSNKVTEKGKYVELRCDPISGHTALYWYRQSLGQGPEFLIYFQGTGAADDSGLPNDRFFAVRPEGSVSTLKIQRTERGDSAVYLCASSSQYSGANVLTFGAGSRLTVL.

This clone appeared a few times. The chain recombines TRBV6-2 or TRBV6-3 with TRBJ1-1, with TRBD1 matching 8 bases. The CDR3 sequence is 17 residues long. CDR1 and CDR2 from the germline V gene are MNHEY and SVGEGT. V dropped 2 bases and J dropped 0; count of bases not matched to a gene: 8. The CDR3 nucleotides are TGTGCCAGCAGTTACCCCCGGACAGGGCTGATGAACACTGAAGCTTTCTTT. It encodes CASSYPRTGLMNTEAFF.

The chain combines TRBV2 with TRBJ1-2; D might be TRBD1 (6 bases). Germline CDR1 and CDR2: SNHLY and FYNNEI. V was pared by 1 base and J by 6 bases, with 18 bases between. This CDR3 has 16 residues. The CDR3 loop reads CASSEGGRQAGNGYTF. In nucleotides, the CDR3 is TGTGCCAGCAGTGAAGGGGGGAGACAGGCAGGGAATGGCTACACCTTC.

The genes are TRBV19 and TRBJ2-1; TRBD2 is a possible D gene (6 bases). From germline, CDR1 is LNHDA and CDR2 SQIVND (reference sequence). The CDR3 sequence is 15 residues long. V was clipped by 6 bases and J by 4 bases, with 16 bases between them. The CDR3 coding sequence is TGTGCCAGTAGCCCCCTCGTAGCGGAATACAATGAGCAGTTCTTC. Translation: CASSPLVAEYNEQFF.

This clone was recorded only once. The chain couples TRBV19 to TRBJ2-1; 9 bases align to TRBD2. In germline, CDR1 is LNHDA, CDR2 SQIVND (reference sequence). Trimming at V came to 4 bases and at J to 7 bases, leaving 2 bases not matched to a gene. The CDR3 loop spans 13 amino acids. DNA for the CDR3: TGTGCCAGTAGTAATAGCGGGGGTAATGAGCAGTTCTTC. The encoded protein is CASSNSGGNEQFF.

A remark on this clone: A junction boundary mismatches the germline segment, possibly from a read error. The V and J genes are TRBV11-3 and TRBJ2-3, with 7 bases lining up with TRBD1. CDR1 is SGHNT and CDR2 is YENEEA in the germline V gene. The CDR3 extends over 12 amino acids. The CDR3 region is CASSTGTDTQYF. The CDR3, as DNA: TGTGCCAGCAGCACAGGGACAGACACGCAGTATTTT. Full variable domain (remainder filled in from reference TRBV11-3 and TRBJ2-3): EAGVVQSPRYKIIEKKQPVAFWCNPISGHNTLYWYLQNLGQGPELLIRYENEEAVDDSQLPKDRFSAERLKGVDSTLKIQPAELGDSAVYLCASSTGTDTQYFGPGTRLTVL.

The V and J genes are TRBV5-1 and TRBJ2-1; 8 positions agree with TRBD1. The CDR3 covers 15 residues. V gave up 2 bases and J gave up 6 bases; unmatched junction bases: 7. CDR1 SGHRS and CDR2 YFSETQ come from the germline V gene. CDR3 sequence (DNA): TGCGCCAGCAGCTTCGGGCAGGGGGCGATCAATGAGCAGTTCTTC. Residues: CASSFGQGAINEQFF. The complete variable domain, with remaining parts taken from reference TRBV5-1 and TRBJ2-1, reads KAGVTQTPRYLIKTRGQQVTLSCSPISGHRSVSWYQQTPGQGLQFLFEYFSETQRNKGNFPGRFSGRQFSNSRSEMNVSTLELGDSALYLCASSFGQGAINEQFFGPGTRLTVL.

This rearrangement joins TRBV7-3 to TRBJ2-7, with D maybe TRBD1 (5 bases). Germline loops: CDR1 SGHTA, CDR2 FQGTGA. V was pared by 11 bases and J by 4 bases, with 12 bases between. The CDR3 spans 11 residues. The CDR3 sequence: CARRQGYEQYF. The DNA of the CDR3 is TGTGCCCGTCGGCAGGGATACGAGCAGTACTTC.

This clone showed up just once. The gene calls are TRBV6-5 and TRBJ2-5; 10 bases map to TRBD1. This CDR3 is built from 15 residues. Germline V lookup: CDR1 MNHEY, CDR2 SVGAGI. J gave up 4 bases and V 6 bases, and 8 bases lay outside the gene matches. DNA of the CDR3: TGTGCCAGCAGCCGGGACAGGGGTATAGGAGAGACCCAGTACTTC. It specifies CASSRDRGIGETQYF.

The chain has TRBV14 and TRBJ1-1; 8 bases fit TRBD1. CDR1 is SGHDN, CDR2 FVKESK, per germline. The CDR3 loop spans 13 amino acids. The J segment lost 5 bases and the V segment lost 5 bases, leaving 4 bases of the junction unmatched. The CDR3 bases are TGTGCCAGCAGCTCACAGGGGGGGACTGAAGCTTTCTTT. Protein sequence: CASSSQGGTEAFF.

V and J are TRBV5-6 and TRBJ2-7; D possibly corresponds to TRBD2 (5 bases). This CDR3 spans 15 amino acids. V lost 1 base and J 3 bases, leaving 14 bases between the germline ends. Germline assignment: CDR1 SGHDT and CDR2 YYEEEE. CDR3 sequence (DNA): TGTGCCAGCAGCTTGTTGTTTGGAGGAGACTACGAGCAGTACTTC. It is translated as CASSLLFGGDYEQYF.